This section outlines one T cell receptor beta chain sequence together with its context. Some 34,000 genome equivalents of blood DNA were amplified for TRB. TRB was amplified by touch-down multiplex PCR, primer pools A and B combined. TCRdb reanalyzed the multiplex PCR reads and collapses them to one entry per CDR3 protein, without DNA. The sample table includes over 10,000 distinct CDR3 sequences. The sample originates from a study of T cell clusters in autoimmune cytopenias. The CDR3 loop spans 13 amino acids. The sequence was obtained from a human donor with an autoimmune cytopenia or autoimmune hepatitis (not recorded which). The chain links TRBV12-3 or TRBV12-4 to TRBJ2-5; the D call of TRBD2 rests on TCRdb alone, since no DNA is present to check it. Sequences were obtained from peripheral blood. The CDR3 region is CASSFLAEETQYF.